This is a list of T cell receptor beta chains from one sample in a study of shared clonotypes between healthy human individuals. TCRdb keeps only in-frame clones here, not all; method: immunoSEQ multiplex PCR. The sample includes approximately 2.1 million clones, 85% to 95% of them seen just once. The sample taken for sequencing was naive CD4+ T cells from PBMCs. The receptor set was obtained from a man aged 18 to 30 in good health. Some clones in this sample may be carry-over from other donors' samples. CDR3s include the opening cysteine and the closing phenylalanine or tryptophan. Fields, in order: CDR3 protein, CDR3 DNA, D gene, V gene, clone size, J gene. A D gene is named only where the DNA matches it firmly. Clone size, where shown, is once, few, many, or a class for clones that have expanded.

CDR3: CASSFAPGRQPQHF
DNA: TGCGCCAGCAGCTTTGCGCCAGGGCGTCAGCCCCAGCATTTT
D: NA
V: TRBV5-1
size: NA
J: TRBJ1-5

CDR3: CASSLVGSGASYEQYF
DNA: TGTGCCAGCAGCTTAGTGGGCAGCGGGGCTTCCTACGAGCAGTACTTC
D: TRBD2
V: TRBV7-2
size: NA
J: TRBJ2-7

CDR3: CAWSVLASNEKLFF
DNA: TGTGCCTGGAGTGTATTAGCATCTAATGAAAAACTGTTTTTT
D: NA
V: TRBV30
size: NA
J: TRBJ1-4

CDR3: CASSKIAGTNTGELFF
DNA: TGTGCCAGCAGCAAGATAGCGGGTACGAACACCGGGGAGCTGTTTTTT
D: TRBD2
V: TRBV6-6
size: NA
J: TRBJ2-2

CDR3: CASSVEAEEYLEQFF
DNA: TGTGCCAGCAGCGTAGAAGCGGAGGAGTATCTTGAGCAGTTCTTC
D: NA
V: TRBV9
size: NA
J: TRBJ2-1

CDR3: CASSLTIKTQYF
DNA: TGTGCCAGCAGTTTAACCATTAAGACCCAGTACTTC
D: NA
V: TRBV28
size: NA
J: TRBJ2-5

CDR3: CASSLSDPRGDTQYF
DNA: TGCGCCAGCAGCTTGTCAGACCCAAGAGGAGATACGCAGTATTTT
D: NA
V: TRBV5-1
size: NA
J: TRBJ2-3

CDR3: CASSLPRTSGTSTDTQYF
DNA: TGTGCCAGCAGTTTACCAAGGACTAGCGGAACTAGCACAGATACGCAGTATTTT
D: TRBD2
V: TRBV28
size: NA
J: TRBJ2-3

CDR3: CASSRDDSYNEQFF
DNA: TGCGCCAGCAGCCGGGACGACTCCTACAATGAGCAGTTCTTC
D: NA
V: TRBV5-1
size: NA
J: TRBJ2-1

CDR3: CASSEAGYRVNEKLFF
DNA: TGTGCCAGCAGTGAAGCGGGTTACAGAGTTAATGAAAAACTGTTTTTT
D: NA
V: TRBV6-1
size: NA
J: TRBJ1-4

CDR3: CASSTGALANVLTF
DNA: TGTGCCAGCAGCACAGGCGCGTTGGCCAACGTCCTGACTTTC
D: NA
V: TRBV28
size: NA
J: TRBJ2-6

CDR3: CASGSGAVTEAFF
DNA: TGTGCTAGTGGTTCAGGGGCGGTCACTGAAGCTTTCTTT
D: NA
V: TRBV12-5
size: NA
J: TRBJ1-1

CDR3: CASSRALGSGANVLTF
DNA: TGTGCCAGCAGCCGAGCCCTGGGGTCTGGGGCCAACGTCCTGACTTTC
D: NA
V: TRBV7-2
size: once
J: TRBJ2-6

CDR3: CASSRTGGRDTQYF
DNA: TGTGCCAGCAGTCGGACAGGGGGCAGAGATACGCAGTATTTT
D: TRBD1
V: TRBV6-6
size: NA
J: TRBJ2-3

CDR3: CASSSPPGLALETQYF
DNA: TGTGCCAGCAGTTCACCTCCGGGACTAGCTTTGGAGACCCAGTACTTC
D: TRBD2
V: TRBV28
size: NA
J: TRBJ2-5

CDR3: CASSLFANTGELFF
DNA: TGTGCCAGCAGCTTATTTGCGAACACCGGGGAGCTGTTTTTT
D: NA
V: TRBV7-7
size: NA
J: TRBJ2-2

CDR3: CASSPAGGTGGYTF
DNA: TGTGCCAGCTCACCCGCCGGGGGTACGGGTGGCTACACCTTC
D: NA
V: TRBV18
size: few
J: TRBJ1-2

CDR3: CASSAFQGLPNEKLFF
DNA: TGTGCCAGCAGCGCCTTTCAAGGCCTGCCTAATGAAAAACTGTTTTTT
D: NA
V: TRBV9
size: NA
J: TRBJ1-4

CDR3: CASSLGAGISNQPQHF
DNA: TGTGCCAGCAGTTTGGGGGCAGGGATTAGCAATCAGCCCCAGCATTTT
D: NA
V: TRBV28
size: NA
J: TRBJ1-5

CDR3: CASSFTTPGTDTQYF
DNA: TGTGCCAGCAGCTTCACTACCCCTGGCACAGATACGCAGTATTTT
D: NA
V: TRBV5-4
size: NA
J: TRBJ2-3

CDR3: CASSQGPGFRDTQYF
DNA: TGTGCCAGCAGCCAGGGGCCGGGATTTCGAGATACGCAGTATTTT
D: NA
V: TRBV7-2
size: NA
J: TRBJ2-3

CDR3: CASSPYRALGETQYF
DNA: TGTGCCAGCAGCCCCTACAGGGCGTTGGGAGAGACCCAGTACTTC
D: NA
V: TRBV7-2
size: NA
J: TRBJ2-5

CDR3: CASSSQTASNEKLFF
DNA: TGTGCCAGCAGCTCCCAGACAGCATCTAATGAAAAACTGTTTTTT
D: NA
V: TRBV7-6
size: once
J: TRBJ1-4

CDR3: CAWSLGQSGGYTF
DNA: TGTGCCTGGAGTCTCGGACAGAGCGGTGGCTACACCTTC
D: NA
V: TRBV30
size: once
J: TRBJ1-2

CDR3: CASSLPSWVGGDYEQYF
DNA: TGTGCCAGCAGTTTGCCAAGCTGGGTGGGGGGGGACTACGAGCAGTACTTC
D: TRBD2
V: TRBV27
size: NA
J: TRBJ2-7

CDR3: CASSYRQGGAYEQYF
DNA: TGTGCCAGCAGTTACCGACAGGGAGGTGCATACGAGCAGTACTTC
D: NA
V: TRBV6-5
size: NA
J: TRBJ2-7

CDR3: CASSRGTVLNEKLFF
DNA: TGTGCCAGCAGTAGGGGGACAGTCCTTAATGAAAAACTGTTTTTT
D: TRBD1
V: TRBV6-5
size: NA
J: TRBJ1-4

CDR3: CASSSGQGAYEQYF
DNA: TGCGCCAGCAGCTCGGGACAGGGGGCGTACGAGCAGTACTTC
D: TRBD1
V: TRBV5-1
size: NA
J: TRBJ2-7

CDR3: CASSDSRTGVGEKLFF
DNA: TGTGCCAGCAGTGATTCAAGGACAGGGGTTGGGGAAAAACTGTTTTTT
D: TRBD1
V: TRBV2
size: few
J: TRBJ1-4

CDR3: CASSFGDRGYEQYF
DNA: TGCGCCAGCAGCTTCGGGGACAGGGGCTACGAGCAGTACTTC
D: TRBD1
V: TRBV5-1
size: NA
J: TRBJ2-7

CDR3: CASSSHGTRFRELFF
DNA: TGTGCCAGCAGCTCCCACGGGACCCGCTTCAGGGAGCTGTTTTTT
D: NA
V: TRBV7-3
size: NA
J: TRBJ2-2

CDR3: CASSPRARGNTGELFF
DNA: TGTGCCAGCAGCCCCCGAGCGAGGGGGAACACCGGGGAGCTGTTTTTT
D: NA
V: TRBV7-3
size: NA
J: TRBJ2-2

CDR3: CASSIVGGNTEAFF
DNA: TGTGCCAGTAGTATAGTTGGGGGGAACACTGAAGCTTTCTTT
D: NA
V: TRBV19
size: NA
J: TRBJ1-1

CDR3: CASQRGQMNTEAFF
DNA: TGTGCCAGCCAAAGGGGGCAAATGAACACTGAAGCTTTCTTT
D: TRBD1
V: TRBV7-9
size: NA
J: TRBJ1-1

CDR3: CSAWDALEQYF
DNA: TGCAGTGCTTGGGACGCCCTCGAGCAGTACTTC
D: NA
V: TRBV20-1
size: NA
J: TRBJ2-7

CDR3: CAISEYQNGVGYTF
DNA: TGTGCCATCAGTGAGTACCAAAATGGGGTTGGCTACACCTTC
D: NA
V: TRBV10-3
size: once
J: TRBJ1-2

CDR3: CARGPTETQYF
DNA: TGTGCGAGGGGCCCGACAGAGACCCAGTACTTC
D: NA
V: TRBV2
size: NA
J: TRBJ2-5

CDR3: CASSHGTSWGETQYF
DNA: TGCGCCAGCAGCCACGGGACATCCTGGGGAGAGACCCAGTACTTC
D: NA
V: TRBV5-1
size: NA
J: TRBJ2-5

CDR3: CASKRQGTDTQYF
DNA: TGTGCCAGCAAGAGACAGGGAACAGATACGCAGTATTTT
D: TRBD1
V: TRBV27
size: NA
J: TRBJ2-3

CDR3: CASSLPGPISYEQYF
DNA: TGTGCCAGCAGCTTACCGGGGCCCATCTCCTACGAGCAGTACTTC
D: NA
V: TRBV11-2
size: NA
J: TRBJ2-7

CDR3: CASSHRRGAVTEAFF
DNA: TGTGCCAGCAGCCACCGACGGGGGGCTGTCACTGAAGCTTTCTTT
D: NA
V: TRBV4-2
size: NA
J: TRBJ1-1

CDR3: CASEGLAGEQFF
DNA: TGTGCCAGCGAGGGGCTAGCGGGAGAGCAGTTCTTC
D: TRBD2
V: TRBV28
size: once
J: TRBJ2-1

CDR3: CARSLPDRAGANVLTF
DNA: TGTGCCAGAAGCTTGCCCGACAGGGCTGGGGCCAACGTCCTGACTTTC
D: TRBD1
V: TRBV5-3
size: NA
J: TRBJ2-6

CDR3: CASSLGTSGRGTSYEQYF
DNA: TGCGCCAGCAGCCTTGGGACTAGCGGGAGGGGCACCTCCTACGAGCAGTACTTC
D: TRBD2
V: TRBV4-1
size: NA
J: TRBJ2-7

CDR3: CASSRQGVSTEAFF
DNA: TGTGCCAGTAGTCGACAGGGCGTAAGCACTGAAGCTTTCTTT
D: TRBD1
V: TRBV19
size: NA
J: TRBJ1-1

CDR3: CASSSPSLAGVYSYEQYF
DNA: TGCGCCAGCAGTTCCCCCTCCTTAGCGGGAGTCTATTCCTACGAGCAGTACTTC
D: TRBD2
V: TRBV5-1
size: NA
J: TRBJ2-7

CDR3: CASSWGLETDTQYF
DNA: TGTGCCAGCAGCTGGGGACTGGAAACAGATACGCAGTATTTT
D: NA
V: TRBV7-2
size: NA
J: TRBJ2-3

CDR3: CASSVPGQGVEQFF
DNA: TGTGCCAGCAGCGTTCCGGGACAGGGCGTTGAGCAGTTCTTC
D: TRBD1
V: TRBV25-1
size: NA
J: TRBJ2-1

CDR3: CASSSPGTSYQQYF
DNA: TGTGCCAGCAGTTCGCCCGGGACATCCTACCAGCAGTACTTC
D: NA
V: TRBV28
size: NA
J: TRBJ2-7

CDR3: CASSWTGGFYNEQFF
DNA: TGTGCCAGCAGCTGGACAGGGGGGTTTTACAATGAGCAGTTCTTC
D: TRBD1
V: TRBV5-6
size: NA
J: TRBJ2-1

CDR3: CASSSTGHYYEQYF
DNA: TGTGCCAGCAGTTCCACAGGGCATTACTACGAGCAGTACTTC
D: NA
V: TRBV28
size: NA
J: TRBJ2-7

CDR3: CASSWPDSYNEQFF
DNA: TGTGCCAGTAGTTGGCCTGACTCCTACAATGAGCAGTTCTTC
D: NA
V: TRBV19
size: NA
J: TRBJ2-1

CDR3: CASSQPGEPNEKLFF
DNA: TGTGCCAGCAGTCAGCCCGGAGAACCTAATGAAAAACTGTTTTTT
D: NA
V: TRBV6-1
size: NA
J: TRBJ1-4

CDR3: CASSGDRTYYSPLHF
DNA: TGTGCCAGCAGTGGGGACAGGACCTATTATTCACCCCTCCACTTT
D: TRBD1
V: TRBV2
size: NA
J: TRBJ1-6